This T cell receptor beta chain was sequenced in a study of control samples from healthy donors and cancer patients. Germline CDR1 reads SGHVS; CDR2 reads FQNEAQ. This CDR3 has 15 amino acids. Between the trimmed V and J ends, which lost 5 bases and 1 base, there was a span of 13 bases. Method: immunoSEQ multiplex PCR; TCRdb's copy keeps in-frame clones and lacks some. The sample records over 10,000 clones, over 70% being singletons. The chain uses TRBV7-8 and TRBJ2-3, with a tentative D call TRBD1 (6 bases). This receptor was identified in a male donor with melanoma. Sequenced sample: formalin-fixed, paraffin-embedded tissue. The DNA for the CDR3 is TGTGCCAGCAGCACCCGCGCAGGGGGCACAGATACGCAGTATTTT. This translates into CASSTRAGGTDTQYF.